Each of the 6 T cell receptor beta chains below was sequenced from the same sample in a study of T-cell memory formation after mild COVID-19. Using its own MiXCR run on the 5' RACE reads, TCRdb lists one record per CDR3 protein. This sample has hundreds of thousands of distinct CDR3 sequences, with 20% to 25% found just once. The sequenced sample was PBMCs or a T cell subset sorted from them (not recorded which). Receptors originate from a man younger than 35 who had mild COVID-19 (a few samples of this study predate the infection). Cell type and time point are not known.

This clonotype appeared a few times. The V and J genes are TRBV20-1 and TRBJ1-2; 8 bases map to TRBD1. CDR3 length: 15 residues. Germline CDR1 and CDR2: DFQATT and SNEGSKA (reference sequence). V dropped 5 bases and J dropped 5; count of bases not matched to a gene: 13. CDR3 region: CSAVTGAISSYGYTF. Written as DNA, the CDR3 is TGCAGTGCTGTGACAGGGGCCATCTCCTCATATGGCTACACCTTC.

This clonotype was seen a few times. This chain links TRBV9 with TRBJ1-2; D is undetermined. Trimming stripped 0 bases from V and 4 bases from J, with 13 bases between. The length of the CDR3 is 15 residues. Germline CDR1 is SGDLS and CDR2 is YYNGEE. CDR3 sequence (DNA): TGTGCCAGCAGCGTAGGGATTGGAGGATTCTATGGCTACACCTTC. As protein: CASSVGIGGFYGYTF.

This clonotype was picked up one time. This sequence joins TRBV4-1 and TRBJ2-7, with a weak D call TRBD1 (6 bases). From germline, CDR1 is MGHRA and CDR2 YSYEKL. The CDR3 spans 14 residues. The V end was cut by 2 bases, the J end by 3 bases, with 11 bases between. The CDR3 protein is CASSQSLGGYEQYV. In nucleotides, the CDR3 is TGCGCCAGCAGCCAAAGTTTAGGGGGCTACGAGCAGTACGTC.

In this sample, this clonotype turned up a few times. The rearrangement uses TRBV4-1 and TRBJ2-3; TRBD1 matches 10 bases. The CDR3 runs to 16 residues. In germline, CDR1 is MGHRA, CDR2 YSYEKL. Trimming cost V 4 bases and J 4 bases; bases outside gene matches: 8. CDR3 region: CASSRPTGGFADTQYF. DNA of the CDR3: TGCGCCAGCAGCCGCCCGACAGGGGGCTTCGCAGATACGCAGTATTTT.

The CDR3 spells CASSSQGGVGVLNSPLHF. The CDR3 DNA is TGTGCCAGCAGTTCCCAGGGGGGGGTGGGGGTGCTGAATTCACCCCTCCACTTT. The V call is TRBV12-3 or TRBV12-4, the J call TRBJ1-6, with 7 bases aligning to TRBD1. The CDR3 runs 18 residues. The V gene end was trimmed by 4 bases and the J gene end by 7 bases; junction bases not matched to a gene: 16.

The chain has TRBV5-6 and TRBJ2-7; 10 bases match TRBD1. V trimming: 7 bases; J trimming: 7 bases; junction bases outside the gene matches: 8. CDR1 SGHDT and CDR2 YYEEEE come from the germline V gene. This CDR3 is built from 13 residues. This chain's CDR3 is CASGKGQGQEQYV. CDR3 sequence (DNA): TGTGCCAGCGGAAAGGGACAGGGGCAAGAGCAGTACGTC.